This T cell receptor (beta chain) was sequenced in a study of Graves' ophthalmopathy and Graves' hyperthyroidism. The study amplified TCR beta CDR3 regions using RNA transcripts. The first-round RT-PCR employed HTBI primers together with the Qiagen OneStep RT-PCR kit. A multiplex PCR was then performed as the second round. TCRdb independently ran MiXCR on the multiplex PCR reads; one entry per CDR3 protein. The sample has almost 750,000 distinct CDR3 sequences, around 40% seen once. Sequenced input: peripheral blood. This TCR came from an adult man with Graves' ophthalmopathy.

The CDR3 sequence: CATSQAPSEKLFF. In DNA form, the CDR3 reads TGTGCCACCAGCCAAGCCCCATCTGAAAAACTGTTTTTT. This chain uses TRBV25-1 with TRBJ1-4; no clear D. V dropped 10 bases and J dropped 7 bases, with 16 bases sitting between them. The CDR3 extends over 13 amino acids. Per germline, CDR1 MGHDK and CDR2 SYGVNS.